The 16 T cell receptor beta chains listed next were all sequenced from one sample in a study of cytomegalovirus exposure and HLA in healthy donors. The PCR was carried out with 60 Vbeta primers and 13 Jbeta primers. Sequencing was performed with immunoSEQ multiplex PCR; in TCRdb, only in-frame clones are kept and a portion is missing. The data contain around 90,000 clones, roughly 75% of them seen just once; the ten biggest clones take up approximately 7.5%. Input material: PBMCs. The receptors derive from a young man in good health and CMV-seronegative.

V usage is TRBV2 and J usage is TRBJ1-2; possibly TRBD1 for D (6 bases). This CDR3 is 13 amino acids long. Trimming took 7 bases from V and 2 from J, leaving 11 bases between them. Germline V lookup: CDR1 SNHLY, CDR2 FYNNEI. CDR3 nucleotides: TGTGCCAGCAAAGGGAGGGGGAACTATGGCTACACCTTC. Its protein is CASKGRGNYGYTF.

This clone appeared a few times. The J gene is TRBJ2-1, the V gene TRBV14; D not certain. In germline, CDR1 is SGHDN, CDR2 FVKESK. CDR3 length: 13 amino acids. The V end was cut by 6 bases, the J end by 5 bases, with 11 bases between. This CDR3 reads CASSGVRHNEQFF. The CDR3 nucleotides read TGTGCCAGCAGTGGTGTGCGGCACAATGAGCAGTTCTTC.

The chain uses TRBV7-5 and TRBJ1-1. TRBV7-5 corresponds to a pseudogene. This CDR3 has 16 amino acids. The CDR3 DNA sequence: TGTGTCAGAAGCTTAGTTCCGTGGCCGCCTGAGGCTGAAGCTTTCTTT. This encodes CVRSLVPWPPEAEAFF.

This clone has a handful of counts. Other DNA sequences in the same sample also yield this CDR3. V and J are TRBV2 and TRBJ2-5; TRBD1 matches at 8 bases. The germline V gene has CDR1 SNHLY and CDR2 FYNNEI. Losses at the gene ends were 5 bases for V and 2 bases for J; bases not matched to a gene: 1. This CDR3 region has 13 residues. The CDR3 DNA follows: TGTGCCAGCAGTCGGGACAGGCAAGAGACCCAGTACTTC. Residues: CASSRDRQETQYF.

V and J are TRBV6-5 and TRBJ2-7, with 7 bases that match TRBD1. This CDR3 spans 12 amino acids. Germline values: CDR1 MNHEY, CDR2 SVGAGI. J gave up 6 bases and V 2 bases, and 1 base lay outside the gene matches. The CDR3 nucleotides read TGTGCCAGCAGTTACCGGACAGGCGAGCAGTACTTC. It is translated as CASSYRTGEQYF.

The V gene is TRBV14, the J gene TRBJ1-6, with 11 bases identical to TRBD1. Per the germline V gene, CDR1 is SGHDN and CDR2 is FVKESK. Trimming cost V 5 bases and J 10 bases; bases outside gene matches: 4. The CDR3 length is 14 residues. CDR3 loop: CASSWDRGGSPLHF. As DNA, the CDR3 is TGTGCCAGCAGCTGGGACAGGGGGGGATCACCCCTCCACTTT.

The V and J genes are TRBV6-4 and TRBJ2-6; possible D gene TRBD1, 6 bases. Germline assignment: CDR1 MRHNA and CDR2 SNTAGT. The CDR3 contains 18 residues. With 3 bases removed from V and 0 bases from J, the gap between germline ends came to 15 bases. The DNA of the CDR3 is TGTGCCAGCAGTGAAACCCCGACAGGAAGCTCTGGGGCCAACGTCCTGACTTTC. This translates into CASSETPTGSSGANVLTF.

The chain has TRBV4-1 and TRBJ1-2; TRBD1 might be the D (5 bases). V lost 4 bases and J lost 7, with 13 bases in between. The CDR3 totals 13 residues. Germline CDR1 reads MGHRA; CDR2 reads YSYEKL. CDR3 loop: CASSRAGSSGYTF. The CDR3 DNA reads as TGCGCCAGCAGCCGCGCAGGGTCAAGTGGCTACACCTTC.

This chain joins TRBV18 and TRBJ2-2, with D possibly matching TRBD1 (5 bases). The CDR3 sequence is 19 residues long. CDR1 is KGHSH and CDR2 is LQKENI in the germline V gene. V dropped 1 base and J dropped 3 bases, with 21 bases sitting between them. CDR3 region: CASSPRGHSSLRYTGELFF. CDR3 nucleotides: TGTGCCAGCTCACCACGGGGCCATAGTTCCCTCAGGTACACCGGGGAGCTGTTTTTT.

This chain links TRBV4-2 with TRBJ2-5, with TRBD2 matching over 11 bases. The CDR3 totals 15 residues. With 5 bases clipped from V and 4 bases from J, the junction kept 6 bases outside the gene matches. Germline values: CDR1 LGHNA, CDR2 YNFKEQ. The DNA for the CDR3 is TGTGCCAGCAGCACGGTAGCGGGAGGGGCAGAGACCCAGTACTTC. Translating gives CASSTVAGGAETQYF.

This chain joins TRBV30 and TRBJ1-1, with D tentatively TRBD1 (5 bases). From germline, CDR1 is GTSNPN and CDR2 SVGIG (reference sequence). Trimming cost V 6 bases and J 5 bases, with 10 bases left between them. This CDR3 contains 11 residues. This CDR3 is CACGGGTEAFF. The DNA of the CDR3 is TGTGCCTGCGGGGGGGGGACTGAAGCTTTCTTT.

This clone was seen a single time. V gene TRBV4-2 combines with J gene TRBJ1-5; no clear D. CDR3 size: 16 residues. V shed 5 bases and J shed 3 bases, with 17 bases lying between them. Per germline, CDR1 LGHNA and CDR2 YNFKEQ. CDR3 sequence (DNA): TGTGCCAGCAGCTCCGGCCTGGTGGGAGCCAATCAGCCCCAGCATTTT. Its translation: CASSSGLVGANQPQHF.

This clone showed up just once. CDR3 in DNA: TGTGCCAGCAGCTCCCTAGCGGGAGGGAGCTCCTACAATGAGCAGTTCTTC. It encodes CASSSLAGGSSYNEQFF. The chain joins TRBV5-6 to TRBJ2-1, with 12 positions matching TRBD2. The CDR3 spans 17 residues. Germline V gene lookup returns CDR1 SGHDT and CDR2 YYEEEE. V lost 3 bases, J lost 0 bases, and 4 bases stayed unmatched.

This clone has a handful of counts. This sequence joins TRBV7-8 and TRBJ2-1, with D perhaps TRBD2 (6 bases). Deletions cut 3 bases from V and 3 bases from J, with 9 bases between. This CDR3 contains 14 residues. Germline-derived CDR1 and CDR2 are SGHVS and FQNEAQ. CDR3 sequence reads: CASSFRTNYNEQFF. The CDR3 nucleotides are TGTGCCAGCAGCTTTCGGACTAACTACAATGAGCAGTTCTTC.

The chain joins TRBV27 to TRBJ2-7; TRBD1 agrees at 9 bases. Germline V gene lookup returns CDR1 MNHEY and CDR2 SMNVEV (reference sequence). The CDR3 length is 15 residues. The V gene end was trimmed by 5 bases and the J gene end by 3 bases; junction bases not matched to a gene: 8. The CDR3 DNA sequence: TGTGCCAGCAGTCCTGGGACAGGGCTAAGCTACGAGCAGTACTTC. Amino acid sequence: CASSPGTGLSYEQYF.

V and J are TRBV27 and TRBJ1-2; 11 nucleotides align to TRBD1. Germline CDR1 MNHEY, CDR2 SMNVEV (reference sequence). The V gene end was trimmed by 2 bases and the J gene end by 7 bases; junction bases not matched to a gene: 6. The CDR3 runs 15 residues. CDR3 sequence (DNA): TGTGCCAGCAGTTTAGATCCGGGACAGGGGGGTGGCTACACCTTC. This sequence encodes CASSLDPGQGGGYTF.